The present T cell receptor beta chain was sequenced within a study of technical replicates of blood from a handful of donors. V gave up 2 bases and J gave up 0 bases, with 7 bases separating them. Germline-derived CDR1 and CDR2 are MNHEY and SMNVEV (reference sequence). The CDR3 extends over 14 amino acids. Clones were sequenced by immunoSEQ multiplex PCR, and TCRdb holds only the in-frame ones, with some missing. The data hold roughly 71,000 clones, with about nine tenths observed a single time. The clonotype comes from a human donor in good health. The V call is TRBV27, the J call TRBJ1-2, with no clear D. The sequencing input was T cells isolated from PBMCs. The DNA for the CDR3 is TGTGCCAGCAGTTTAGCGGATTCTAACTATGGCTACACCTTC. Protein product: CASSLADSNYGYTF.